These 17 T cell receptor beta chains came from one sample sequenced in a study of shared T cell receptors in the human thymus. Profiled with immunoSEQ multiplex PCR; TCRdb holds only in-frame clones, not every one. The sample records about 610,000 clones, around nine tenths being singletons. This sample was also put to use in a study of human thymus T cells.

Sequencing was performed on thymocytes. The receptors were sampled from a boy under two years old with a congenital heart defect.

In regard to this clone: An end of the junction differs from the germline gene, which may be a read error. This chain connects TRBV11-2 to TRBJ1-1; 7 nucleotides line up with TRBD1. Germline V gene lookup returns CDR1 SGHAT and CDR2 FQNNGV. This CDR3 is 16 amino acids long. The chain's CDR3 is CASSLAGGTVNTEAFF. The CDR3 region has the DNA TGTGCCAGCAGTTTAGCGGGAGGGACAGTGAACACTGAAGCTTTCTTT.

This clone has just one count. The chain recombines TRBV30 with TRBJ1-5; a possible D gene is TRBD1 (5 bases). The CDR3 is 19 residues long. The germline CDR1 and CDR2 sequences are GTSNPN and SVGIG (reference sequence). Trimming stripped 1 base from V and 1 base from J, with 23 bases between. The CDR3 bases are TGTGCCTGGAGTGAGTCCGGCAGGGCTGAAGTTGGGAGCAATCAGCCCCAGCATTTT. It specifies CAWSESGRAEVGSNQPQHF.

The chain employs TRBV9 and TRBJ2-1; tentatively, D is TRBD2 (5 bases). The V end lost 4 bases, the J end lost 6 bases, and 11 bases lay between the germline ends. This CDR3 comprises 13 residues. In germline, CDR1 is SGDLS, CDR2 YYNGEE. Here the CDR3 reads CASSMGELNEQFF. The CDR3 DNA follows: TGTGCCAGCAGCATGGGAGAACTCAATGAGCAGTTCTTC.

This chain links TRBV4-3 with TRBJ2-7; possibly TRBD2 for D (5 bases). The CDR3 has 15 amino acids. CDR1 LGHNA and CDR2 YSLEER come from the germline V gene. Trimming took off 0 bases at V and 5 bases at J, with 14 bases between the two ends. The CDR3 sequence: CASSQERSSCHEQYF. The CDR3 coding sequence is TGCGCCAGCAGCCAAGAAAGGTCTAGCTGCCACGAGCAGTACTTC.

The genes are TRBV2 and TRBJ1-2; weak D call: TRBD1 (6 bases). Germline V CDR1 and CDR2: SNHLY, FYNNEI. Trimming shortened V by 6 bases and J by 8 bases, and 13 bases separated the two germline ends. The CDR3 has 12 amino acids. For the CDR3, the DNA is TGTGCCAGCAGGCGACAGGTTTTGGGCTACACCTTC. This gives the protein CASRRQVLGYTF.

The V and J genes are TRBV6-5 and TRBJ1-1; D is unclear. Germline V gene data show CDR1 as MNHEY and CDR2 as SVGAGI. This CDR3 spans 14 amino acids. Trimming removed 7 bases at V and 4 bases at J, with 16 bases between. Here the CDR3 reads CASNPGRTSTEAFF. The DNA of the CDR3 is TGTGCCAGCAATCCTGGGAGAACATCCACTGAAGCTTTCTTT.

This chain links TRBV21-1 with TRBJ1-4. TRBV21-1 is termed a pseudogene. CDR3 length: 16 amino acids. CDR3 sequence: CASSTRRRLFNEKLFF. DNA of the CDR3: TGTGCCAGCAGCACTAGGCGGCGGCTTTTTAATGAAAAACTGTTTTTT.

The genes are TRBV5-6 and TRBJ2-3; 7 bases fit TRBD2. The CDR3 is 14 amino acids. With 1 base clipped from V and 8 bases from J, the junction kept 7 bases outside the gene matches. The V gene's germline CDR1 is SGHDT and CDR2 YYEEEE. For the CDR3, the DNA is TGTGCCAGCAGCTTGCCGCCTGGGAGGGGTACGCAGTATTTT. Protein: CASSLPPGRGTQYF. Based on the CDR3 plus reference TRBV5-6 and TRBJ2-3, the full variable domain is DAGVTQSPTHLIKTRGQQVTLRCSPKSGHDTVSWYQQALGQGPQFIFQYYEEEERQRGNFPDRFSGHQFPNYSSELNVNALLLGDSALYLCASSLPPGRGTQYFGPGTRLTVL.

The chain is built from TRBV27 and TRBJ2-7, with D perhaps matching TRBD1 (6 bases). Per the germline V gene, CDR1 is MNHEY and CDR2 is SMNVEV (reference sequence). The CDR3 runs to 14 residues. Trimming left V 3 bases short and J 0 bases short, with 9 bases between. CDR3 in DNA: TGTGCCAGCAGTTTGTGGGGGCCCTCCTACGAGCAGTACTTC. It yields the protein CASSLWGPSYEQYF.

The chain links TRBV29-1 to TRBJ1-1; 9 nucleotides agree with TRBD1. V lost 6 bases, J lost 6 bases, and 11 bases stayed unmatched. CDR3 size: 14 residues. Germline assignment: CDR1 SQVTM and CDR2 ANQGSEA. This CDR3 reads CSVPPGQGFSEAFF. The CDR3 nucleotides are TGCAGCGTCCCCCCGGGACAGGGTTTCTCTGAAGCTTTCTTT.

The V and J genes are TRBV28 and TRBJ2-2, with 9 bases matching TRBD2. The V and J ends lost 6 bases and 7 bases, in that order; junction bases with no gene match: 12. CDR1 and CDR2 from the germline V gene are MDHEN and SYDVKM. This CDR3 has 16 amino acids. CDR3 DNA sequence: TGTGCCAGCAGAAATCACCGGACTAGCGTCATCGGGGAGCTGTTTTTT. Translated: CASRNHRTSVIGELFF.

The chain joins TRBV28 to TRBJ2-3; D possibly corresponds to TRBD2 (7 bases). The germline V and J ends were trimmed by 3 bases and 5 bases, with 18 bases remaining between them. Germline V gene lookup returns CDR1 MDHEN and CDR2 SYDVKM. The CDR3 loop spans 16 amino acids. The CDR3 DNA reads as TGTGCCAGCAGTTTGGGGGCGGGAGAACCAAAAGATACGCAGTATTTT. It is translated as CASSLGAGEPKDTQYF.

CDR3 sequence (DNA): TGTGCCAGTAGTATAGTGGGCAGGGGATACAACAATGAGCAGTTCTTC. Translated, it gives CASSIVGRGYNNEQFF. The V and J genes are TRBV19 and TRBJ2-1; D may be TRBD1 (6 bases). V was clipped by 1 base and J by 5 bases, with 15 bases between them. Germline CDR1 and CDR2: LNHDA and SQIVND (reference sequence). This CDR3 comprises 16 residues.

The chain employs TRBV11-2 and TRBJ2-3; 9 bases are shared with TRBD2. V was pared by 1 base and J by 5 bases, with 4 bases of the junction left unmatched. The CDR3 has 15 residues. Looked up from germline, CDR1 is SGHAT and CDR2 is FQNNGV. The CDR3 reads CASSLVVAGEDTQYF. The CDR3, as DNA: TGTGCCAGCAGCTTAGTTGTAGCGGGAGAAGATACGCAGTATTTT. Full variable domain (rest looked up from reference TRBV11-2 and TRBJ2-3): EAGVAQSPRYKIIEKRQSVAFWCNPISGHATLYWYQQILGQGPKLLIQFQNNGVVDDSQLPKDRFSAERLKGVDSTLKIQPAKLEDSAVYLCASSLVVAGEDTQYFGPGTRLTVL.

The DNA of the CDR3 is TGTGCCAGCAGCCCAAGACTAGCGGGGCACCAAGAGACCCAGTACTTC. Encoded protein: CASSPRLAGHQETQYF. The V and J genes are TRBV7-8 and TRBJ2-5; 11 bases line up with TRBD2. The germline CDR1 and CDR2 sequences are SGHVS and FQNEAQ. J was trimmed by 0 bases and V by 5 bases; bases with no gene match: 5. The CDR3 extends over 16 amino acids.

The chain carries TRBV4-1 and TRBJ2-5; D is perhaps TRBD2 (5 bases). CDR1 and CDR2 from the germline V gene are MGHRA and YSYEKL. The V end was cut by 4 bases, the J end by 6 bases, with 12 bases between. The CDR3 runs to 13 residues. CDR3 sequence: CASSLGESQTQYF. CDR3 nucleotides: TGCGCCAGCAGCCTTGGGGAGTCGCAGACCCAGTACTTC.

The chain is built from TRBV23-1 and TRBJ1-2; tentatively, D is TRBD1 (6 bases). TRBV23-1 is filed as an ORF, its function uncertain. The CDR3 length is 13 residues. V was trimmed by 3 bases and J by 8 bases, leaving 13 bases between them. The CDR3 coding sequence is TGCGCCAGCAGTCACTCGGCAGGGGAAGGCTACACCTTC. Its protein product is CASSHSAGEGYTF.